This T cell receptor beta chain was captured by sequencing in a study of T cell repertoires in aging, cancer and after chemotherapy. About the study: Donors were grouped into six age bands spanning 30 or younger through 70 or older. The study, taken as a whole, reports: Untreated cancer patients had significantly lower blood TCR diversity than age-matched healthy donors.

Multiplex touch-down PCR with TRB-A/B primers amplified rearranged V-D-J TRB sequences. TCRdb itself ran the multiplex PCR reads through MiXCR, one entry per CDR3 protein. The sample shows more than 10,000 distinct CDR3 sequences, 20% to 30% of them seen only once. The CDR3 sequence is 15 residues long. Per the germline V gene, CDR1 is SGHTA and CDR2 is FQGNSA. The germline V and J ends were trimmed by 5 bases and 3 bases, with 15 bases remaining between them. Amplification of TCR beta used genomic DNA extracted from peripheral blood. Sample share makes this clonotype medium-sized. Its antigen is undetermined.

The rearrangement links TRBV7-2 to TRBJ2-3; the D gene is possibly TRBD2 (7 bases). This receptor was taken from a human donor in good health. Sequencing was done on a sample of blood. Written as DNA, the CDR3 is TGTGCCAGCAGCATCCAGGGGAGGGGAACAGATACGCAGTATTTT. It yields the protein CASSIQGRGTDTQYF. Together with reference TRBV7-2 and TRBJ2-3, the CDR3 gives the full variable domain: GAGVSQSPSNKVTEKGKDVELRCDPISGHTALYWYRQSLGQGLEFLIYFQGNSAPDKSGLPSDRFSAERTGGSVSTLTIQRTQQEDSAVYLCASSIQGRGTDTQYFGPGTRLTVL.